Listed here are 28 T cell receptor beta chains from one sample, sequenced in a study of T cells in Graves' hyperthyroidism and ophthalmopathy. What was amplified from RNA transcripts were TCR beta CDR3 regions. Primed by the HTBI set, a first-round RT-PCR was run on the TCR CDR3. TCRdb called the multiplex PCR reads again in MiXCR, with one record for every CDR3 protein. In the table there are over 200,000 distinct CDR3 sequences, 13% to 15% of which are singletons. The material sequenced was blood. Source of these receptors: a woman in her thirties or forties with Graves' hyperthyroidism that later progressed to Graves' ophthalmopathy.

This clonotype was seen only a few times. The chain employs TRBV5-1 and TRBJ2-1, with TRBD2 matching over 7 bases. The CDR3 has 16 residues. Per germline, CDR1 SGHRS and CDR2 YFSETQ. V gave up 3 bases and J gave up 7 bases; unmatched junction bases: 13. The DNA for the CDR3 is TGCGCCAGCAGCTCCGTCCGTTGGCGGGAGCCTAATGAGCAGTTCTTC. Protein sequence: CASSSVRWREPNEQFF.

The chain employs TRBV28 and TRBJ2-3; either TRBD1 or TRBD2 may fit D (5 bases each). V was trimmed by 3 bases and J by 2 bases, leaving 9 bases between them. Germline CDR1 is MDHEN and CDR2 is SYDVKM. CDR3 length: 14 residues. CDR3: CASSFPGTTDTQYF. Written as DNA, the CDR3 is TGTGCCAGCAGTTTTCCCGGGACCACAGATACGCAGTATTTT.

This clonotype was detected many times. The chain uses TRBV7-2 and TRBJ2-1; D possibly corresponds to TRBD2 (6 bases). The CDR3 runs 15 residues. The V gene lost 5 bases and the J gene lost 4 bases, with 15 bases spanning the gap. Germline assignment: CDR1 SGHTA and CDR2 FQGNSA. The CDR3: CASSQDLATYNEQFF. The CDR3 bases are TGTGCCAGCAGCCAAGATCTAGCGACTTACAATGAGCAGTTCTTC.

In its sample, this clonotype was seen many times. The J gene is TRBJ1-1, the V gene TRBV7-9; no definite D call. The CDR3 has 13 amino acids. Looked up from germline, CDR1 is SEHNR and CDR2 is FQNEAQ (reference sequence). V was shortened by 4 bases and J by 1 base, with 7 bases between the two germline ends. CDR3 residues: CASSSVWNTEAFF. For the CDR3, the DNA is TGTGCCAGCAGCTCGGTGTGGAACACTGAAGCTTTCTTT.

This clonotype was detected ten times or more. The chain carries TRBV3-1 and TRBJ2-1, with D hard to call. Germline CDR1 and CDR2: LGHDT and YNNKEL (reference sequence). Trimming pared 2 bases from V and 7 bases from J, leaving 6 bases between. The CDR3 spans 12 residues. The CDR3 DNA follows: TGTGCCAGCAGCCAAACAAGAAATGAGCAGTTCTTC. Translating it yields CASSQTRNEQFF.

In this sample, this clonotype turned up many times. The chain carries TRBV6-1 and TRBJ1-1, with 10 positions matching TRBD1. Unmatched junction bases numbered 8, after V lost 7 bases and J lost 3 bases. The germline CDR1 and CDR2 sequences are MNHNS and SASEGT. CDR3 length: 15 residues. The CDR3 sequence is CASNRQGALDTEAFF. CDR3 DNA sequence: TGTGCCAGCAACAGACAGGGGGCCCTAGACACTGAAGCTTTCTTT.

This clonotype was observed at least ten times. CDR3 loop: CASSPYGTGGLWQYF. The CDR3 DNA reads as TGTGCCAGCAGTCCCTACGGGACAGGGGGCCTCTGGCAGTACTTC. The chain joins TRBV27 to TRBJ2-7, with 12 bases matching TRBD1. Trimming removed 5 bases from V and 9 bases from J; junction bases left unmatched: 11. The CDR3 totals 15 residues. Germline CDR1 is MNHEY and CDR2 is SMNVEV (reference sequence).

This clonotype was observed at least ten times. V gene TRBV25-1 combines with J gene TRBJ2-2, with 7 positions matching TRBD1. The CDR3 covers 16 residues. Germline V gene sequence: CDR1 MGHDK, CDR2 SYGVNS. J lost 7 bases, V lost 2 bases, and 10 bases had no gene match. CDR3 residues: CASSEQGVGLGGELFF. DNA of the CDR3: TGTGCCAGCAGTGAACAGGGGGTTGGTTTGGGCGGGGAGCTGTTTTTT. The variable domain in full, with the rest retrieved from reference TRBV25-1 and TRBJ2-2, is EADIYQTPRYLVIGTGKKITLECSQTMGHDKMYWYQQDPGMELHLIHYSYGVNSTEKGDLSSESTVSRIRTEHFPLTLESARPSHTSQYLCASSEQGVGLGGELFFGEGSRLTVL.

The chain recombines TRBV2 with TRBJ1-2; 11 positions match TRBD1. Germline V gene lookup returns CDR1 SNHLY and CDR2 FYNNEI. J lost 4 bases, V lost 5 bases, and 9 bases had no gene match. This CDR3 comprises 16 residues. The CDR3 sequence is CASSSTGTGGIYGYTF. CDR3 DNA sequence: TGTGCCAGCAGTTCAACCGGGACAGGGGGGATCTATGGCTACACCTTC.

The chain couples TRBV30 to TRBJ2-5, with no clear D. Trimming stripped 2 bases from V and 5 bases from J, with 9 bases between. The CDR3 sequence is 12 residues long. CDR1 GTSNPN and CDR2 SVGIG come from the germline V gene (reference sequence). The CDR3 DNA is TGTGCCTGGAGTTTTAGCTGGGAGACCCAGTACTTC. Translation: CAWSFSWETQYF.

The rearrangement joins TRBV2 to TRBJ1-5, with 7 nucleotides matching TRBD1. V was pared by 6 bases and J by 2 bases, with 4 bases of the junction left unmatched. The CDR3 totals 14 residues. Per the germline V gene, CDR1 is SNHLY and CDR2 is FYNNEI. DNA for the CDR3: TGTGCCAGCAGCGATGGACAGGGCAATCAGCCCCAGCATTTT. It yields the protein CASSDGQGNQPQHF.

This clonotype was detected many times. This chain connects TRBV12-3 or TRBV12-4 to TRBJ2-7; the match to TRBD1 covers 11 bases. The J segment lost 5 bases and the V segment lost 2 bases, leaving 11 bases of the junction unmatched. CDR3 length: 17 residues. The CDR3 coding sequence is TGTGCCAGCAGTTTATATGGGACGTGGACAGGGGGCCACGAGCAGTACTTC. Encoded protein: CASSLYGTWTGGHEQYF.

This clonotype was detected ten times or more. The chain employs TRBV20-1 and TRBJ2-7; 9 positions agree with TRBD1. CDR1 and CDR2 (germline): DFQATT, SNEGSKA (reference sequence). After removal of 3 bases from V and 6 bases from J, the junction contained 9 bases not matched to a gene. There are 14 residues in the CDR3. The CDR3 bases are TGCAGTGCTAGCGGGGACAGGGATGCCTCCGAGCAGTACTTC. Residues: CSASGDRDASEQYF.

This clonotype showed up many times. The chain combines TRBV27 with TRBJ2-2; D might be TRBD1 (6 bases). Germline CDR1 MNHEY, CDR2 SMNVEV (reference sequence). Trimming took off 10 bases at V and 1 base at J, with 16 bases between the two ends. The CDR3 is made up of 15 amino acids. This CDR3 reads CATQRGTRNTGELFF. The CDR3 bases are TGTGCCACCCAGAGGGGGACAAGGAACACCGGGGAGCTGTTTTTT.

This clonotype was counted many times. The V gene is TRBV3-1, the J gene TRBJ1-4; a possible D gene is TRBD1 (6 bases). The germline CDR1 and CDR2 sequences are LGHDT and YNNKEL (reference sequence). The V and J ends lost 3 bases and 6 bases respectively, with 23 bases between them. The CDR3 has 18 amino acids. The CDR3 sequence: CASSHRQDWMEWHEKLFF. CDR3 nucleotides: TGTGCCAGCAGCCACAGACAGGATTGGATGGAATGGCATGAAAAACTGTTTTTT.

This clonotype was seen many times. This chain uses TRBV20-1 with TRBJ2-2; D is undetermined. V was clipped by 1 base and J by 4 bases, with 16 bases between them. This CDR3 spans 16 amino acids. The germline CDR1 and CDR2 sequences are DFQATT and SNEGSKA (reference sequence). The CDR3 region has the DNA TGCAGTGCTAGAGGCAACATCGGCCCCCCCACCGGGGAGCTGTTTTTT. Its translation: CSARGNIGPPTGELFF.

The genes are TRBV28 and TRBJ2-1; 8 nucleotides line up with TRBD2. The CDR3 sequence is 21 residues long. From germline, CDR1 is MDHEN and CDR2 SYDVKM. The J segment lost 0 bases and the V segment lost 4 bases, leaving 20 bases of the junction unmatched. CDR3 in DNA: TGTGCCAGCAGTTCATGGGGGATCGGGGGGGGGGGGGGGAGCTCCTACAATGAGCAGTTCTTC. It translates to CASSSWGIGGGGGSSYNEQFF.

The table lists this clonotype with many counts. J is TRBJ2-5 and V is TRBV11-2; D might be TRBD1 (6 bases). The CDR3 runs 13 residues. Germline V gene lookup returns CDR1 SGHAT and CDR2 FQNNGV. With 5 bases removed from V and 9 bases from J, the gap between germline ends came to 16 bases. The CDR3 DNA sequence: TGTGCCAGCAGCATGACAGGATTAAGAGCCCAGTACTTC. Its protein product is CASSMTGLRAQYF.

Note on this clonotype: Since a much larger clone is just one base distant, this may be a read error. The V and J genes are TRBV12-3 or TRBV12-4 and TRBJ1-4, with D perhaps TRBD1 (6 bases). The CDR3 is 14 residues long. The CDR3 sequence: CASSSAGVNEKLSF. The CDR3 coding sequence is TGTGCCAGCAGTTCGGCAGGGGTGAACGAAAAACTGTCTTTT.

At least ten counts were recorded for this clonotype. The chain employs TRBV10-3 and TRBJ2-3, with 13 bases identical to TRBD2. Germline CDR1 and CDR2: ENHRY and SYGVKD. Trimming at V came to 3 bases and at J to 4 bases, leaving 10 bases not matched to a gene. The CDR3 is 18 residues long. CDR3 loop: CAISDGAKGLAGADTQYF. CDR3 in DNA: TGTGCCATCAGTGACGGGGCTAAAGGACTAGCGGGAGCAGATACGCAGTATTTT.

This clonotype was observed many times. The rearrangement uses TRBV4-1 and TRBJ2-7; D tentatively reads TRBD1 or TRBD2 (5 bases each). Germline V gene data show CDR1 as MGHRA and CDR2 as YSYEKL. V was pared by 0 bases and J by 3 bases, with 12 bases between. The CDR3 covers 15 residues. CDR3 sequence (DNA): TGCGCCAGCAGCCAAGAGCAGGGACGAAGCTACGAGCAGTACTTC. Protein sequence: CASSQEQGRSYEQYF.

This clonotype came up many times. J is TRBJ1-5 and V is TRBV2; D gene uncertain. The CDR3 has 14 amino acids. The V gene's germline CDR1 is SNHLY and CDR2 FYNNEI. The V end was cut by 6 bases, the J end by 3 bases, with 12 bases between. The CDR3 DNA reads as TGTGCCAGCAGCGCTCGAGAGTACAATCAGCCCCAGCATTTT. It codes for CASSAREYNQPQHF.

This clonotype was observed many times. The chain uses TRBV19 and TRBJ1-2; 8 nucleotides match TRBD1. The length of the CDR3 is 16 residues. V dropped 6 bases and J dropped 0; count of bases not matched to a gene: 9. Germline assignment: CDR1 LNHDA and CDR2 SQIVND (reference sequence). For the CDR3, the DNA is TGTGCCAGTAGCACGACAGGGGCGATAGCTAACTATGGCTACACCTTC. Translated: CASSTTGAIANYGYTF.

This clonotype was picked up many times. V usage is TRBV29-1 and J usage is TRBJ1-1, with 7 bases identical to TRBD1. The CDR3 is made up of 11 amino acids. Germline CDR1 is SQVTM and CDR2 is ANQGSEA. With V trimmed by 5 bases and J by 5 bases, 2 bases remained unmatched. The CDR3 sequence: CSVYRGTEAFF. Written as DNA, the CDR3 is TGCAGCGTTTACAGGGGAACTGAAGCTTTCTTT.

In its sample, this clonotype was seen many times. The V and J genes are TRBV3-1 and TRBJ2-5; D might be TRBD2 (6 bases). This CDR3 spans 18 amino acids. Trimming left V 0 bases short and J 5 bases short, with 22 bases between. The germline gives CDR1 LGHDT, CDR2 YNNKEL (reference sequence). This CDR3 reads CASSQDWQAEGLEETQYF. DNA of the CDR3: TGTGCCAGCAGCCAAGATTGGCAAGCGGAGGGCCTGGAGGAGACCCAGTACTTC.

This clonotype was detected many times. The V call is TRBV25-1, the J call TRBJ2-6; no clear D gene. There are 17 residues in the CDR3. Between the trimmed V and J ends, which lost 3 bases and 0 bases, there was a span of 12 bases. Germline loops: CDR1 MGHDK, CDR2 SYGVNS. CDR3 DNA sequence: TGTGCCAGCAGTGAGCTTACGTCCAGCTCTGGGGCCAACGTCCTGACTTTC. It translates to CASSELTSSSGANVLTF.

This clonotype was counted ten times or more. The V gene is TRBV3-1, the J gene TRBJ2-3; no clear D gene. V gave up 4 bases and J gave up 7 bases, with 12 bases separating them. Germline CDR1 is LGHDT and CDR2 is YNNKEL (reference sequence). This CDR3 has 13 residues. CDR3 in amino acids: CASSRSSEHTQYF. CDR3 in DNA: TGTGCCAGCAGCCGCTCCTCCGAGCATACGCAGTATTTT.

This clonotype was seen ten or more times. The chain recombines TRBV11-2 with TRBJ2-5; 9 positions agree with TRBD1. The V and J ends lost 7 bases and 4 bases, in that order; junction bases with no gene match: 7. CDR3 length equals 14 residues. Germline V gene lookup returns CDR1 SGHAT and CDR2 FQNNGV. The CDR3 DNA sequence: TGTGCCAGCAACCCACAGGGGGCGCGAGAGACCCAGTACTTC. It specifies CASNPQGARETQYF.